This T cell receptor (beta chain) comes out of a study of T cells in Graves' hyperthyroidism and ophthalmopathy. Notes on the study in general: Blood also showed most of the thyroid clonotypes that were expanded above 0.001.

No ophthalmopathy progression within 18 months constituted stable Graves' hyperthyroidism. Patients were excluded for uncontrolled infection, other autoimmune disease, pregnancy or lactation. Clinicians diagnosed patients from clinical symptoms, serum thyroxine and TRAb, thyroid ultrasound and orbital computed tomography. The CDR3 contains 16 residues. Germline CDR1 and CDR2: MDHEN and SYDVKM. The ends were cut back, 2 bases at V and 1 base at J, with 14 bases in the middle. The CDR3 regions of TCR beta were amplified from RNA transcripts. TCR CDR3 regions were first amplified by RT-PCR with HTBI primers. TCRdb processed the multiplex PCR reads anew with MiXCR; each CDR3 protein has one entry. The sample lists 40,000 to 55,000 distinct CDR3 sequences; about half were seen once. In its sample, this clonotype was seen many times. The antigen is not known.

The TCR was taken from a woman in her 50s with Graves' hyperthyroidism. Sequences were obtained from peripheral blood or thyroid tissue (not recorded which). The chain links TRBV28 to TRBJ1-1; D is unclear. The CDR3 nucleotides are TGTGCCAGCAGTTTAATCCCGGGCCTAGCGAACACTGAAGCTTTCTTT. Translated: CASSLIPGLANTEAFF.